This T cell receptor beta chain was identified during a study of blood T cell repertoires in COVID-19. Study at large: Italy, Spain and the United States were the sources of the convalescent and acute COVID-19 samples. PBMCs, B-cell-depleted T cells, or T cells provided the cDNA or gDNA that made up the material.

Everyone who took part was roughly 18 to 89 years old, and they came from about 23 US areas. Two negative PCRs, clearance, or symptom resolution characterized the recovered Cohort 3 donors. The method was immunoSEQ multiplex PCR; TCRdb's version includes in-frame clones alone and lacks a portion of them. The sample includes about 250,000 clones, 65% to 90% of them seen just once. V was pared by 1 base and J by 9 bases, with 8 bases between. The germline gives CDR1 SGHRS, CDR2 YFSETQ. The CDR3 extends over 12 amino acids. The TCR originated in a man in his forties who had recovered from COVID-19. The specimen sequenced was PBMCs or T cells enriched from blood (not recorded which). The chain combines TRBV5-1 with TRBJ2-1; D uncertain. The CDR3, as DNA: TGCGCCAGCAGCTTGCAAAGCACTGAGCAGTTCTTC. This gives the protein CASSLQSTEQFF.